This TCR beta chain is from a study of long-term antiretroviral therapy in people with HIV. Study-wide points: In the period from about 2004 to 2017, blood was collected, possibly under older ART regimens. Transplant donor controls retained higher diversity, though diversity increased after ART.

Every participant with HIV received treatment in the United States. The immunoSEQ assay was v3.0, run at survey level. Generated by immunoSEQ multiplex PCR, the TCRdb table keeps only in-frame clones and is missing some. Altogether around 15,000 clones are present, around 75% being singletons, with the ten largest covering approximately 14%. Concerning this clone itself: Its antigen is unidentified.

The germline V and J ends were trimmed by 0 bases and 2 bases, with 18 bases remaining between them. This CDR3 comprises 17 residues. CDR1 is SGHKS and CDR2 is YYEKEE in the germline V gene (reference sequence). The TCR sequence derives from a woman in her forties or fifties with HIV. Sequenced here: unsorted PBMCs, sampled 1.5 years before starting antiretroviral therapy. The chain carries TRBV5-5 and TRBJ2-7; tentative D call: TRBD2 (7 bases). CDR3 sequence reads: CASSLAIGGAFPYEQYF. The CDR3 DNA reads TGTGCCAGCAGCTTGGCCATAGGGGGGGCTTTCCCCTACGAGCAGTACTTC.